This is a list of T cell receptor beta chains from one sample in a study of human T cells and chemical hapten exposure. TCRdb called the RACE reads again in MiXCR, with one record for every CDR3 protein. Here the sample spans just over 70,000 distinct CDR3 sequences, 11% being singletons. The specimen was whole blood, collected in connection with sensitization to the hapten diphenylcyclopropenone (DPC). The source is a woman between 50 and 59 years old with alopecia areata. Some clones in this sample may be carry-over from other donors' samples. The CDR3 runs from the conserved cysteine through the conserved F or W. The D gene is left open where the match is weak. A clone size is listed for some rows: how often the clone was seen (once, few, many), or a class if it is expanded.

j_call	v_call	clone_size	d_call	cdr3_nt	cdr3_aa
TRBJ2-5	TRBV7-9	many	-	TGTGCCAGCAGCCCACGGGGCCTCCGGGCGGAGACCCAGTACTTC	CASSPRGLRAETQYF
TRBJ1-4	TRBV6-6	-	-	TGTGCCAGCAGTTACGGGGGAACTAATGAAAAACTGTTTTTT	CASSYGGTNEKLFF
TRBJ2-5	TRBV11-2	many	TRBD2	TGTGCCAGCAGCTCCAACGGACTAGCGGGGGGCCCGGAGACCCAGTACTTC	CASSSNGLAGGPETQYF
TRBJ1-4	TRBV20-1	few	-	TGCAGTCCCATGAGAACTAATGAAAAACTGTTTTTT	CSPMRTNEKLFF
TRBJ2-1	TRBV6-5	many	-	TGTGCCAGCAGTTACATGGGTGGCCGGAATGAGCAGTTCTTC	CASSYMGGRNEQFF
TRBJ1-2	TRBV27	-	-	TGTGCCAGCAGTCCGGCGAAGGGGTTGAACTATGGCTACACCTTC	CASSPAKGLNYGYTF
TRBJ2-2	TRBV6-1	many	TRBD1	TGTGCCAGCAGCTCCGGGACAGGGGACACCGGGGAGCTGTTTTTT	CASSSGTGDTGELFF
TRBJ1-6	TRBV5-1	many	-	TGCGCCAGCAGCTTGGCCAGCGGACAGATCAATTCACCCCTCCACTTT	CASSLASGQINSPLHF
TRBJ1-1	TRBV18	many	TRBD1	TGTGCCAGCTCAGTAACAGGGGAGCACACTGAAGCTTTCTTT	CASSVTGEHTEAFF
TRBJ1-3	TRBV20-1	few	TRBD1	TGCAGTGCGGACAGGACTGGTTCTGGAAACACCATATATTTT	CSADRTGSGNTIYF
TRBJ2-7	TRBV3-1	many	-	TGTGCCAGCAGCCAACACGGCGGAGCCCTCTCCTACGAGCAGTACTTC	CASSQHGGALSYEQYF
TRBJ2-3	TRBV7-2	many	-	TGTGCCAGCAGCCCGCGCGATACGCAGTATTTT	CASSPRDTQYF
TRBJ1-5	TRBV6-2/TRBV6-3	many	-	TGTGCCAGCAGTCGAGACGCAATTCAGCCCCAGCATTTT	CASSRDAIQPQHF
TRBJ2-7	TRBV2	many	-	TGTGCCAGCGCGGGACAGAAGACCTACGAGCAGTACTTC	CASAGQKTYEQYF
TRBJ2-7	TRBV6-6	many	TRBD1	TGTGCCAGCAGTTACTCGATGCAGGGGGCTTACTACGAGCAGTACTTC	CASSYSMQGAYYEQYF
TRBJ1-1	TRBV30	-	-	TGTGCCTGGAGTAGGGGAGTCACTGAAGCTTTCTTT	CAWSRGVTEAFF
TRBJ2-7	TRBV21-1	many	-	TGTGCCAGCAGCAAAGCCCCTCCGACACAGGAGAGCTCCTACGAGCAGTACTTC	CASSKAPPTQESSYEQYF
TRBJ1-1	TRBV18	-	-	TGTGCCAGCTCACCAGCGGGGGGGGAAGCTTTCTTT	CASSPAGGEAFF
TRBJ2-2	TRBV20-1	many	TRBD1	TGCAGTGCACGACACCCGGGACAGCACACCGGGGAGCTGTTTTTT	CSARHPGQHTGELFF
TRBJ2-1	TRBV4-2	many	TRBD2	TGTGCCAGCAGCCGACTACCGGGACTACGAAGCTCCTACAATGAGCAGTTCTTC	CASSRLPGLRSSYNEQFF
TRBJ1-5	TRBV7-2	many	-	TGTGCCAGCAGCTTAGCCGGTCCCTTAAATCAGCCCCAGCATTTT	CASSLAGPLNQPQHF
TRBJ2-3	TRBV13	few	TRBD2	TGTGCCAGCAGCTTGGTAGCGGGGGGCGGCACAGATACGCAGTATTTT	CASSLVAGGGTDTQYF
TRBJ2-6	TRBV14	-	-	TGTGCCAGCAGCTACAGTGAGTTAGCCGGGGCCAACGTCCTGACTTTC	CASSYSELAGANVLTF
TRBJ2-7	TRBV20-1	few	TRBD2	TGCAGTGCTAGAGATCGGGGGGGCGCGGGGTACGAGCAGTACTTC	CSARDRGGAGYEQYF
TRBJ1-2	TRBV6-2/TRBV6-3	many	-	TGTGCCAGCAGTTCCGTTGTCGTCGGCGGCTACACCTTC	CASSSVVVGGYTF
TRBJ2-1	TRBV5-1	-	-	TGCGCCAGCAGCTTGGGTTCGAGCTCCTACAATGAGCAGTTCTTC	CASSLGSSSYNEQFF
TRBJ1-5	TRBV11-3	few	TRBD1	TGTGCCAGCAGGTCTAGGACAGGGGGCCAGCCCCAGCATTTT	CASRSRTGGQPQHF
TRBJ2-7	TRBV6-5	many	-	TGTGCCAGCAGTTACGAGGGTTACGAGCAGTACTTC	CASSYEGYEQYF
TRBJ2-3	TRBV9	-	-	TGTGCCAGCAGCGTAGCTGCGGCGGGGGCCGTCGAAACGCAGTATTTT	CASSVAAAGAVETQYF
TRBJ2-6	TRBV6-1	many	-	TGTGCCAGCAGTGAAGCAGGAGGGTTCGGGGCCAACGTCCTGACTTTC	CASSEAGGFGANVLTF
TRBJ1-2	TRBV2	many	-	TGTGCCAGCTCCACACAACAAGGGGCTGGTGGCTACACCTTC	CASSTQQGAGGYTF
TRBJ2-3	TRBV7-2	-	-	TGTGCCAGCAGCTTAATCGGTACAGGGCGCACAGATACGCAGTATTTT	CASSLIGTGRTDTQYF
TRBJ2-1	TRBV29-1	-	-	TGCAGCGTTGGAATGACAGATGAGCAGTTCTTC	CSVGMTDEQFF
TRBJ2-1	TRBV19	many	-	TGTGCCAGTAGCGGGGGTTACAATGAGCAGTTCTTC	CASSGGYNEQFF
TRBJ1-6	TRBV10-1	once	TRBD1	TGCGCCAGGGGGACAGGGAAGCCATCTAAAAATTCACCCCTCCACTTT	CARGTGKPSKNSPLHF
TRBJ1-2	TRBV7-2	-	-	TGTGCCAGCAGCTCCTTTGACAGGATCAATGGCTACACCTTC	CASSSFDRINGYTF
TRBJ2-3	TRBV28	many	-	TGTGCCAGCAGTGGCGGAGTATCCAAAAACCTCCCCACAGATACGCAGTATTTT	CASSGGVSKNLPTDTQYF
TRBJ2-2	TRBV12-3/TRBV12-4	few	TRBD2	TGTGCCAGCAGGGGCACTAGCGGGGCCACCGGGGAGCTGTTTTTT	CASRGTSGATGELFF
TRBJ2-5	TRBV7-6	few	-	TGTGCCAGCAGCTTAGTTAGGACGGCACAAGAGACCCAGTACTTC	CASSLVRTAQETQYF
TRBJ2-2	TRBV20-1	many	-	TGCAGTGCGGATGGGACGGGAAAGAACACCGGGGAGCTGTTTTTT	CSADGTGKNTGELFF
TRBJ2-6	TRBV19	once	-	TGTGCCAGTAGTATCCTCCGTAGCTCTGGGGCCAACGTCCTGACTTTC	CASSILRSSGANVLTF
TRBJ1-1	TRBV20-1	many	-	TGCAGTGCCGGGGACATAAACACTGAAGCTTTCTTT	CSAGDINTEAFF
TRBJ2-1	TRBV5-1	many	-	TGCGCCAGCAGCTCAGCGTCATGGACCTACAATGAGCAGTTCTTC	CASSSASWTYNEQFF
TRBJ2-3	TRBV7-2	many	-	TGTGCCAGCAGCTTAGCAGATACGCAGTATTTT	CASSLADTQYF
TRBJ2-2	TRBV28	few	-	TGTGCCAGCACCATTGGAGGGGTATCCCCAGCCGGGGAGCTGTTTTTT	CASTIGGVSPAGELFF
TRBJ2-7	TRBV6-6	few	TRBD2	TGTGCCAGCAGTTACGCGACTAGCGGGAACAACGAGCAGTACTTC	CASSYATSGNNEQYF
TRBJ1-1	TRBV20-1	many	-	TGCAGTGCTAGGGCAGGGGCTTACACTGAAGCTTTCTTT	CSARAGAYTEAFF
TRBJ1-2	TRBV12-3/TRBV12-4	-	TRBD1	TGTGCCAGCGTCCTTAAGACAGGGGTTAACTATGGCTACACCTTC	CASVLKTGVNYGYTF
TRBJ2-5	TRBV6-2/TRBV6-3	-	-	TGTGCCACCACGAGACAGCCCTTGGAGACCCAGTACTTC	CATTRQPLETQYF
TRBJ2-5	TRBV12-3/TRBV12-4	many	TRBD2	TGTGCCAGCAGCTTTAGGGGACTAGCGCAAGAGACCCAGTACTTC	CASSFRGLAQETQYF
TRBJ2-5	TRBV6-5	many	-	TGTGCCAGCAGTTACTCGATGCCCCCGAACCAAGAGACCCAGTACTTC	CASSYSMPPNQETQYF
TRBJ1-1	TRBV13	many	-	TGTGCCAGCAGCTTACCGGGGTGGGCTTTCTTT	CASSLPGWAFF
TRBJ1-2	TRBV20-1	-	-	TGCAGTGCTAGAGGGGCCCTGGGGCTACCTAACTATGGCTACACCTTC	CSARGALGLPNYGYTF
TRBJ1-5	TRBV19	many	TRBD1	TGTGCCAGTAGTCCTAATGACAGGGGCCGTGGTCAGCCCCAGCATTTT	CASSPNDRGRGQPQHF